The next 6 T cell receptor beta chains were all read from a single sample in a study of T cells in narcolepsy. Sequencing used immunoSEQ multiplex PCR; TCRdb keeps in-frame clones, though not all of them. Here the sample spans about 35,000 clones, roughly 90% being singletons. Material: CD45RA- memory CD4+ T cells from PBMCs. These receptors originate from a human donor with narcolepsy.

The chain uses TRBV19 and TRBJ1-4, with a weak D call TRBD1 (6 bases). Looked up from germline, CDR1 is LNHDA and CDR2 is SQIVND (reference sequence). This CDR3 has 15 amino acids. The V end was cut by 5 bases, the J end by 7 bases, with 17 bases between. CDR3 sequence (DNA): TGTGCCAGTAGTCCACAAGGGGGACCTATTGAAAAACTGTTTTTT. Translating it yields CASSPQGGPIEKLFF.

The chain recombines TRBV9 with TRBJ2-1; no clear D. Germline assignment: CDR1 SGDLS and CDR2 YYNGEE. V dropped 0 bases and J dropped 2 bases, with 18 bases sitting between them. The length of the CDR3 is 18 residues. CDR3 residues: CASSVGFGRKSAYNEQFF. In DNA, the CDR3 is TGTGCCAGCAGCGTAGGGTTCGGGCGGAAATCGGCCTACAATGAGCAGTTCTTC.

J is TRBJ2-1 and V is TRBV29-1, with D perhaps TRBD2 (5 bases). The CDR3 loop spans 14 amino acids. Germline-derived CDR1 and CDR2 are SQVTM and ANQGSEA. The V gene lost 6 bases and the J gene lost 0 bases, with 12 bases spanning the gap. The CDR3, as DNA: TGCAGCGTGGATAGCGTGAGCTCCTACAATGAGCAGTTCTTC. This codes for CSVDSVSSYNEQFF.

V gene TRBV6-1 combines with J gene TRBJ1-2; 7 nucleotides line up with TRBD1. This CDR3 spans 13 amino acids. Looked up from germline, CDR1 is MNHNS and CDR2 is SASEGT. After removal of 5 bases from V and 5 bases from J, the junction contained 5 bases not matched to a gene. CDR3 sequence (DNA): TGTGCCAGCAGTTTTACAGGGGAATATGGCTACACCTTC. This sequence encodes CASSFTGEYGYTF.

The gene calls are TRBV6-9 and TRBJ1-5, with D possibly matching TRBD1 (6 bases). CDR3 length: 14 amino acids. V dropped 5 bases and J dropped 7 bases, with 15 bases sitting between them. Per the germline V gene, CDR1 is MNHGY and CDR2 is SVAAGI. The CDR3 here is CASSLGGGWQPQHF. The CDR3 coding sequence is TGTGCCAGCAGTCTGGGGGGGGGCTGGCAGCCCCAGCATTTT.

The chain links TRBV6-1 to TRBJ2-7; D unclear. The CDR3 is 13 residues long. In germline, CDR1 is MNHNS, CDR2 SASEGT. V was cut by 3 bases and J by 6 bases, with 12 bases left in between. CDR3 in amino acids: CASSDIRHSEQYF. CDR3 coding DNA: TGTGCCAGCAGTGATATTCGACACAGCGAGCAGTACTTC.